This passage covers 5 T cell receptor beta chains from one sample sequenced in a study of blood T cell repertoires in COVID-19. Sequencing was performed with immunoSEQ multiplex PCR; in TCRdb, only in-frame clones are kept and a portion is missing. The data contain fewer than 300,000 clones, approximately 90% of them seen just once; the ten biggest clones take up less than 20%. Specimen: PBMCs or T cells enriched from blood (not recorded which). The source is a man in his late teens or twenties who had recovered from COVID-19.

The chain has TRBV5-1 and TRBJ1-1; the D is unclear. This CDR3 has 13 amino acids. Between the trimmed V and J ends, which lost 4 bases and 3 bases, there was a span of 10 bases. From germline, CDR1 is SGHRS and CDR2 YFSETQ. This CDR3 reads CASSIQWDTEAFF. For the CDR3, the DNA is TGCGCCAGCAGCATACAGTGGGACACTGAAGCTTTCTTT.

The chain carries TRBV3-1 (or the pseudogene TRBV3-2) and TRBJ1-2; 7 nucleotides match TRBD1. Germline V gene lookup returns CDR1 LGHDT and CDR2 YNNKEL (reference sequence). Trimming cost V 4 bases and J 8 bases; bases outside gene matches: 13. The CDR3 covers 15 residues. The CDR3 loop is CASSLIAVDRWGYTF. The CDR3 DNA reads TGTGCCAGCAGCCTAATCGCGGTGGACAGGTGGGGCTACACCTTC.

This clone has just a few counts. The chain couples TRBV6-5 to TRBJ2-2; 8 nucleotides match TRBD1. The ends lost 9 bases at V and 10 bases at J; junction bases unmatched: 10. Germline CDR1 is MNHEY and CDR2 is SVGAGI. This CDR3 spans 13 amino acids. CDR3 sequence reads: CASMDPDRAELFF. Here the CDR3 DNA reads TGTGCCAGTATGGACCCGGACAGGGCGGAGCTGTTTTTT.

The count of this clone is one. V is TRBV24-1 and J is TRBJ2-1; D gene ambiguous. From germline, CDR1 is KGHDR and CDR2 SFDVKD. The CDR3 is made up of 15 amino acids. The V gene lost 3 bases and the J gene lost 2 bases, with 10 bases spanning the gap. The CDR3 region has the DNA TGTGCCACCAGTGATAGCGAGAGGACCTACAATGAGCAGTTCTTC. Residues: CATSDSERTYNEQFF.

The chain is built from TRBV27 and TRBJ1-1; a weak D match, TRBD1 (6 bases). Trimming stripped 3 bases from V and 7 bases from J, with 18 bases between. This CDR3 is 15 amino acids long. Germline-derived CDR1 and CDR2 are MNHEY and SMNVEV (reference sequence). CDR3 DNA sequence: TGTGCCAGCAGTTTTGTTGGTGGGGGCTCCCTTGAAGCTTTCTTT. Amino acids: CASSFVGGGSLEAFF.